This T cell receptor beta chain is from a study of T cell changes during pregnancy in multiple sclerosis. Assay used: immunoSEQ multiplex PCR; TCRdb lists only in-frame clones, some missing. The data show around 62,000 clones, approximately 91% seen once. V lost 8 bases and J 4 bases, leaving 8 bases between the germline ends. CDR3 length: 11 residues. The germline CDR1 and CDR2 sequences are MGHDK and SYGVNS. The TCR comes from a female donor with multiple sclerosis, enrolled in a pregnancy study. The sequencing here drew on CD4+ T cells from peripheral blood mononuclear cells, taken in the first trimester of pregnancy. This rearrangement joins TRBV25-1 to TRBJ1-2; no reliable D call. CDR3 sequence (DNA): TGTGCCAGCGGACTGATCTATGGCTACACCTTC. Amino acid sequence: CASGLIYGYTF.